Listed here are 10 T cell receptor beta chains from one sample, sequenced in a study of cytomegalovirus exposure and HLA in healthy donors. The PCR was carried out with 60 Vbeta primers and 13 Jbeta primers. Data came from immunoSEQ multiplex PCR; TCRdb stores just in-frame clones and leaves some out. Of about 120,000 clones listed, 75% to 90% were seen once; the top ten hold more than 1.5%. The sample was PBMCs. Receptors originate from a man in his forties in good health and CMV-seronegative.

V usage is TRBV7-3 and J usage is TRBJ1-6; TRBD1 matches 11 bases. V lost 5 bases, J lost 7 bases, and 4 bases stayed unmatched. The CDR3 totals 15 residues. In germline, CDR1 is SGHTA, CDR2 FQGTGA. CDR3 sequence: CASSRGTGGNSPLHF. CDR3 nucleotide sequence: TGTGCCAGCAGCCGAGGGACAGGGGGAAATTCACCCCTCCACTTT.

The rearrangement uses TRBV28 and TRBJ1-2, with 7 bases that match TRBD1. There are 15 residues in the CDR3. Germline lookup yields CDR1 MDHEN and CDR2 SYDVKM. After removal of 6 bases from V and 0 bases from J, the junction contained 7 bases not matched to a gene. Here the CDR3 reads CASRMGQQTNYGYTF. The CDR3 DNA reads TGTGCCAGCAGAATGGGACAGCAGACTAACTATGGCTACACCTTC.

V usage is TRBV10-3 and J usage is TRBJ1-2; D possibly corresponds to TRBD1 (5 bases). The V gene lost 2 bases and the J gene lost 0 bases, with 7 bases spanning the gap. Germline lookup yields CDR1 ENHRY and CDR2 SYGVKD. The CDR3 runs to 14 residues. The CDR3 coding sequence is TGTGCCATCAGTGAGGGGGCGACTAACTATGGCTACACCTTC. Encoded protein: CAISEGATNYGYTF.

This clone was seen just once. The rearrangement links TRBV19 to TRBJ2-7; TRBD1 matches at 7 bases. V trimming: 4 bases; J trimming: 9 bases; junction bases outside the gene matches: 6. Germline V CDR1 and CDR2: LNHDA, SQIVND (reference sequence). This CDR3 is 12 amino acids long. CDR3 in DNA: TGTGCCAGTAGTACCCGACAGGGTTGGCAGTACTTC. Protein product: CASSTRQGWQYF.

The genes are TRBV7-2 and TRBJ2-5; 9 bases line up with TRBD2. Trimming took 1 base from V and 5 from J; bases not matched to a gene: 8. The CDR3 totals 16 residues. From germline, CDR1 is SGHTA and CDR2 FQGNSA. The CDR3 region is CASSLGGGGAGETQYF. The CDR3 region has the DNA TGTGCCAGCAGCTTAGGTGGCGGGGGGGCCGGTGAGACCCAGTACTTC.

On this clone itself: Its ends do not fully match the called genes, so a read error is possible. Other DNA sequences in this specimen translate into the identical CDR3. The chain couples TRBV25-1 to TRBJ2-2; tentative D call: TRBD2 (5 bases). CDR3 length equals 14 residues. Germline CDR1 is MGHDK and CDR2 is SYGVNS. CDR3 nucleotides: TGTGCCAGCAGTGGTCTGGGTTTGTCCGGGGAGCCGTTTTTT. This encodes CASSGLGLSGEPFF.

The V and J genes are TRBV18 and TRBJ2-1; the D gene is possibly TRBD1 (5 bases). CDR3 length: 16 residues. CDR1 is KGHSH, CDR2 LQKENI, per germline. Trimming stripped 4 bases from V and 7 bases from J, with 20 bases between. DNA for the CDR3: TGTGCCAGCTCACTCGGAATGATTCCTACAGGAAATGAGCAGTTCTTC. Protein product: CASSLGMIPTGNEQFF.

The chain uses TRBV9 and TRBJ2-1, with 15 nucleotides matching TRBD2. Germline loops: CDR1 SGDLS, CDR2 YYNGEE. The CDR3 covers 17 residues. The V segment lost 4 bases and the J segment 10 bases; nucleotides outside the gene matches: 12. CDR3 nucleotide sequence: TGTGCCAGCAGCATATCCGGGACTAGCGGGAGGACCCGGGAGCAGTTCTTC. Amino acid sequence: CASSISGTSGRTREQFF.

V is TRBV9 and J is TRBJ2-1; D is possibly TRBD2 (6 bases). Germline V gene lookup returns CDR1 SGDLS and CDR2 YYNGEE. Between the trimmed V and J ends, which lost 0 bases and 6 bases, there was a span of 7 bases. The CDR3 totals 13 residues. The CDR3 DNA reads as TGTGCCAGCAGCGTAGACGGGAGCAATGAGCAGTTCTTC. This encodes CASSVDGSNEQFF.

V usage is TRBV28 and J usage is TRBJ1-1; 8 bases map to TRBD1. In germline, CDR1 is MDHEN, CDR2 SYDVKM. Trimming removed 0 bases from V and 2 bases from J; junction bases left unmatched: 2. This CDR3 spans 15 amino acids. The CDR3 bases are TGTGCCAGCAGTTTATGGGCAGGGGGCAACACTGAAGCTTTCTTT. It encodes CASSLWAGGNTEAFF.